This T cell receptor (beta chain) originates from a study of shared clonotypes between healthy human individuals. Overall study findings and caveats: Relative to their counterparts shared across all four donors, non-shared clonotypes exhibited diminished generation probabilities.

Profiling relied on immunoSEQ multiplex PCR, and the TCRdb table lists in-frame clones only, not all of them. The sample contains around 1,900,000 clones, 93% of which appear only once. Germline lookup yields CDR1 SNHLY and CDR2 FYNNEI. The V segment lost 4 bases and the J segment 2 bases; nucleotides outside the gene matches: 9. This CDR3 spans 16 amino acids. Details on this clone: Antigen unknown.

The naive CD8 population came from CD45RO-negative cells selected for CCR7, without terminally differentiated effector memory CD45RA+ cells. This chain connects TRBV2 to TRBJ2-5, with 8 bases lining up with TRBD2. This receptor was taken from a man aged 18 to 29 in good health. Some clones in this sample may be carry-over from other donors' samples. Sequencing was performed on naive CD8+ T cells from PBMCs. In nucleotides, the CDR3 is TGTGCCAGCAGTGCCGGGGGGGTGACACCGCAAGAGACCCAGTACTTC. Translated, it gives CASSAGGVTPQETQYF.